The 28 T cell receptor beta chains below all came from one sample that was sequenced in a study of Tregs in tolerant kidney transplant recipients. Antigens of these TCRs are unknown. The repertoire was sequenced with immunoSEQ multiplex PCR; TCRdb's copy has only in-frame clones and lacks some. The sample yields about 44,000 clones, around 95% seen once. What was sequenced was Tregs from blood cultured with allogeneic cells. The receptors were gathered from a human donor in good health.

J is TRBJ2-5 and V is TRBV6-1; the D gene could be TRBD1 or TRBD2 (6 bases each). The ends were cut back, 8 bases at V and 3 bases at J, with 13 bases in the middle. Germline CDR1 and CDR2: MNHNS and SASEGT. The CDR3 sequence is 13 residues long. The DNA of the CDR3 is TGTGCCAGCGGTTGGGGGGCGAAAGAGACCCAGTACTTC. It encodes CASGWGAKETQYF.

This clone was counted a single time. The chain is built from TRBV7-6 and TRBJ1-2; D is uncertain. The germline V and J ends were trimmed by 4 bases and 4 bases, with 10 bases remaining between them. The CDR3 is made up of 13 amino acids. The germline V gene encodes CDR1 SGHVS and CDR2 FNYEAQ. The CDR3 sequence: CASSSGMGYGYTF. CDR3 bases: TGTGCCAGCAGCTCCGGAATGGGCTATGGCTACACCTTC.

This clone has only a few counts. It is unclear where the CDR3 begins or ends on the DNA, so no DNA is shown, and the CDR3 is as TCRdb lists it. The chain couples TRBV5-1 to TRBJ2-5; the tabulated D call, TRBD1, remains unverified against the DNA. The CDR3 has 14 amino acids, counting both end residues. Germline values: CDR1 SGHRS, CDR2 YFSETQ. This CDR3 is CASSSQGFLETQYF.

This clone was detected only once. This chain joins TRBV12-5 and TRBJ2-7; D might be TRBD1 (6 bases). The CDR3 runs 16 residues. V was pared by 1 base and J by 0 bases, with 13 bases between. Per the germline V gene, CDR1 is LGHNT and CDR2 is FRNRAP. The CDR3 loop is CASGLATGFFSYEQYF. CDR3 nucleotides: TGTGCTAGTGGTTTGGCTACAGGGTTTTTCTCCTACGAGCAGTACTTC.

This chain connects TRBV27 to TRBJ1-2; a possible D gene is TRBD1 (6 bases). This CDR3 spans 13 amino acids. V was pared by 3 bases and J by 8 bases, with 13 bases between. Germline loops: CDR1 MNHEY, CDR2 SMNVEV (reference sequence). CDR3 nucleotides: TGTGCCAGCAGTTTCCGGGGGGCGGCAGGCTACACCTTC. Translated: CASSFRGAAGYTF.

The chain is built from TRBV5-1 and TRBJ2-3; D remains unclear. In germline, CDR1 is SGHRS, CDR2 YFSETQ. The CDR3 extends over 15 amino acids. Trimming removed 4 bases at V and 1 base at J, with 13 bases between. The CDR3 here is CASSLSWARTDTQYF. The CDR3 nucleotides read TGCGCCAGCAGCCTGAGTTGGGCCCGCACAGATACGCAGTATTTT.

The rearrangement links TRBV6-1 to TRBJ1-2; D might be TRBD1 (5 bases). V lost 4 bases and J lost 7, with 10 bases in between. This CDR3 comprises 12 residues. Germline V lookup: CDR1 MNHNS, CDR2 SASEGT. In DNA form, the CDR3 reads TGTGCCAGCAGTGGTGGGGCGGCTGGCTACACCTTC. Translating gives CASSGGAAGYTF.

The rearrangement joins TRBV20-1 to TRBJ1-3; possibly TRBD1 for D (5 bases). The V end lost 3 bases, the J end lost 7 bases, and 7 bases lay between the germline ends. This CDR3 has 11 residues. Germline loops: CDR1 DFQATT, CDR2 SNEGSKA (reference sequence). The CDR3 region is CSASPGNTIYF. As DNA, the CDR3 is TGCAGTGCTAGTCCAGGGAACACCATATATTTT.

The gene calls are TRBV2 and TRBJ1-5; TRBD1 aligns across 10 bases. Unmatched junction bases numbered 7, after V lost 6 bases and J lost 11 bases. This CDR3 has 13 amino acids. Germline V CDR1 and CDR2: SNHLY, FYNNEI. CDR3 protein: CASRATGGWTQHF. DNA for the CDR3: TGTGCCAGCAGGGCGACAGGGGGCTGGACCCAGCATTTT.

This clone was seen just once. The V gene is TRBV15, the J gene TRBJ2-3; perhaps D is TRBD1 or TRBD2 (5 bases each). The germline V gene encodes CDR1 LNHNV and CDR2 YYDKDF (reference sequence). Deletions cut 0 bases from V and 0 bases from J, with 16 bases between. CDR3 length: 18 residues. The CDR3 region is CATSRDRGRGWSTDTQYF. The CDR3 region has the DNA TGTGCCACCAGCAGAGATAGGGGACGGGGATGGAGCACAGATACGCAGTATTTT.

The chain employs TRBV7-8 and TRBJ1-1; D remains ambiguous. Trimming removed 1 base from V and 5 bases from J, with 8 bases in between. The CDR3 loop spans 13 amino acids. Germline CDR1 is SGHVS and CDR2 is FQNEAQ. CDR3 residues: CASSLGSGTEAFF. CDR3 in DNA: TGTGCCAGCAGCTTAGGATCGGGTACTGAAGCTTTCTTT.

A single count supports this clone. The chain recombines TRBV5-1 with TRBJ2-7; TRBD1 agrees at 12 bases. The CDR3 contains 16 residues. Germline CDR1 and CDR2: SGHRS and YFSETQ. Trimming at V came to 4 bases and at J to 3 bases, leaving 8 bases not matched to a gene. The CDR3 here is CASSIAGTGGNYEQYF. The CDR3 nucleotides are TGCGCCAGCAGCATAGCCGGGACAGGGGGCAACTACGAGCAGTACTTC.

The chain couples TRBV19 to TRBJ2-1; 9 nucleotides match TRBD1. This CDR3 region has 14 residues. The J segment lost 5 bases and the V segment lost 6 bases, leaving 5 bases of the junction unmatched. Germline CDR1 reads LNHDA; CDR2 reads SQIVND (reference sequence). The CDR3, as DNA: TGTGCCAGTAGGGAACAGGGGGCACACAATGAGCAGTTCTTC. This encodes CASREQGAHNEQFF.

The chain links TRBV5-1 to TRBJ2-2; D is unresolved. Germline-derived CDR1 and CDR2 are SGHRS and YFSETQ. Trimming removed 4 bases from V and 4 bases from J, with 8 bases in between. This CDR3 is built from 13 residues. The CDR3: CASSPVGTGELFF. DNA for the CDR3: TGCGCCAGCAGCCCGGTGGGCACCGGGGAGCTGTTTTTT.

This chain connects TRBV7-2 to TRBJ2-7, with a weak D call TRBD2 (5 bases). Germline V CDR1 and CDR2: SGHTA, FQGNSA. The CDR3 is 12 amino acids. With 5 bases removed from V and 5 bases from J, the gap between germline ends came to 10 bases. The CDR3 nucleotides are TGTGCCAGCAGCCCCACTAGAAACGAGCAGTACTTC. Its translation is CASSPTRNEQYF.

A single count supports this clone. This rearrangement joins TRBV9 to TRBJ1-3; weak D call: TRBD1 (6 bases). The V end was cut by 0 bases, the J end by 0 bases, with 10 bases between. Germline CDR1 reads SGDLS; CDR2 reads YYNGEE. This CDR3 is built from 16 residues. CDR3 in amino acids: CASSVALQGSGNTIYF. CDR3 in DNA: TGTGCCAGCAGCGTAGCGCTACAGGGCTCTGGAAACACCATATATTTT.

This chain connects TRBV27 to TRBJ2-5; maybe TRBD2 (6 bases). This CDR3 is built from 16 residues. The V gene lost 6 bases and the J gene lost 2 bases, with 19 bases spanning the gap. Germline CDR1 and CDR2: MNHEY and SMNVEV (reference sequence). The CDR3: CASSPGRGRSQETQYF. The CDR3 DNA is TGTGCCAGCAGCCCAGGGCGGGGACGCTCACAAGAGACCCAGTACTTC.

CDR3 sequence reads: CASSPWGQGVEGYTF. The CDR3 bases are TGTGCCAGCAGCCCCTGGGGACAGGGCGTAGAGGGCTACACCTTC. V usage is TRBV6-4 and J usage is TRBJ1-2, with 9 positions matching TRBD1. J was trimmed by 8 bases and V by 6 bases; bases with no gene match: 13. The CDR3 extends over 15 amino acids. CDR1 is MRHNA and CDR2 is SNTAGT in the germline V gene.

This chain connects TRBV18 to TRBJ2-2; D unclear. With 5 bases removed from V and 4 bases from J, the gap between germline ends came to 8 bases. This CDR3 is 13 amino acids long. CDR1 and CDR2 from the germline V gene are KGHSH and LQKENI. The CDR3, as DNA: TGTGCCAGCTCATCCGGTAGCACCGGGGAGCTGTTTTTT. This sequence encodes CASSSGSTGELFF.

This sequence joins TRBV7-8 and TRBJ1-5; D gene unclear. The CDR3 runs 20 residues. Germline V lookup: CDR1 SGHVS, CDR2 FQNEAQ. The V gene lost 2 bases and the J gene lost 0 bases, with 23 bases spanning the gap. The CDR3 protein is CASSLLPGLLFPFSNQPQHF. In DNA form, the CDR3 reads TGTGCCAGCAGCTTACTACCGGGCCTCCTTTTCCCCTTTAGCAATCAGCCCCAGCATTTT.

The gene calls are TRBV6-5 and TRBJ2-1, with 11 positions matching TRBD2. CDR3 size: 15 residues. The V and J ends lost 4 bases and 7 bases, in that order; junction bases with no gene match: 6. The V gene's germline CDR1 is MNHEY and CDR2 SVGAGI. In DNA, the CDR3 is TGTGCCAGCAGTTTTAGCGGGGGGGCCGGGAATGAGCAGTTCTTC. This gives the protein CASSFSGGAGNEQFF.

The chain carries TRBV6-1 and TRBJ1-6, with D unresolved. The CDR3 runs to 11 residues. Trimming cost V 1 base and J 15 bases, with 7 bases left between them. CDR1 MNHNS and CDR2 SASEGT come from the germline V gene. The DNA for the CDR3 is TGTGCCAGCAGTGAAGGGGGTCTCCTCCACTTT. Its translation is CASSEGGLLHF.

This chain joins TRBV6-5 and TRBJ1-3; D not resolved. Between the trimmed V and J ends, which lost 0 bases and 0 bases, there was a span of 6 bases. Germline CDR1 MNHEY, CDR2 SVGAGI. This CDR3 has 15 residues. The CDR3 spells CASSYSGGSGNTIYF. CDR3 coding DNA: TGTGCCAGCAGTTACTCGGGAGGCTCTGGAAACACCATATATTTT.

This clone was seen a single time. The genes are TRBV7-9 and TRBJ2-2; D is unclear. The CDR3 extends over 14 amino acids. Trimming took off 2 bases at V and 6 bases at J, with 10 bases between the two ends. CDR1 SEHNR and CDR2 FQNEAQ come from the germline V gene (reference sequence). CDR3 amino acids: CASSLRFGAGELFF. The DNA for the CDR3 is TGTGCCAGCAGCTTAAGGTTTGGGGCCGGGGAGCTGTTTTTT.

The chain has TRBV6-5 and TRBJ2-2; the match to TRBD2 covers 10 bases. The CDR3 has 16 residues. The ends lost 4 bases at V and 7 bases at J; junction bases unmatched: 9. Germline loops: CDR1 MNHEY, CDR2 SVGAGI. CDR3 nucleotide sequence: TGTGCCAGCAGTTCACCTAGCGGGAGCCCCGGCGGGGAGCTGTTTTTT. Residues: CASSSPSGSPGGELFF.

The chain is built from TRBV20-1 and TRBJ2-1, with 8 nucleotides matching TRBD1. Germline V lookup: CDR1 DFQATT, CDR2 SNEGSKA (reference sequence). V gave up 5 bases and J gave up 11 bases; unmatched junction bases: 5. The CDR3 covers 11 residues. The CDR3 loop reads CSAHGQGQQFF. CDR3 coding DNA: TGCAGTGCTCACGGACAGGGCCAGCAGTTCTTC.

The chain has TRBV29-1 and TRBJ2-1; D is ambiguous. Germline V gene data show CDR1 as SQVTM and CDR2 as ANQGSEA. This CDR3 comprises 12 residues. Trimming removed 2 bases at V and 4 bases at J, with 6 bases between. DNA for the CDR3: TGCAGCGTTGAACACCGGTACAATGAGCAGTTCTTC. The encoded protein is CSVEHRYNEQFF.

CDR3 loop: CASSTTSRHDEQFF. CDR3 nucleotide sequence: TGCGCCAGCAGCACGACTAGCCGCCACGATGAGCAGTTCTTC. This sequence joins TRBV5-1 and TRBJ2-1, with TRBD2 identical over 7 bases. V lost 4 bases, J lost 8 bases, and 9 bases stayed unmatched. Germline CDR1 and CDR2: SGHRS and YFSETQ. There are 14 residues in the CDR3.